This T cell receptor beta chain was sequenced for a study of breast tumors, draining lymph nodes, adjacent tissues. General study results and limits: Most tumor T cells seemingly derive from lymph node, then expand in tumor. Data only fit, rather than demonstrated, lymph node origin of most tumor T cells. Tumor repertoires ranked between lymph nodes and nontumor tissue in diversity, with V and J gene preferences.

TCRdb passed the multiplex PCR reads through MiXCR, listing each CDR3 protein once. In the table there are roughly 130,000 distinct CDR3 sequences, approximately 20% of which are singletons. Germline V lookup: CDR1 SNHLY, CDR2 FYNNEI. This CDR3 comprises 13 residues. With V trimmed by 7 bases and J by 3 bases, 4 bases remained unmatched. Breast cancer patients provided tissue from their axillary draining lymph nodes. This clonotype was seen at least ten times. Its antigen is currently unknown. Sequencing was done on a sample of axillary lymph node tissue. The V and J genes are TRBV2 and TRBJ2-7, with TRBD1 matching 9 bases. The TCR comes from a female donor with breast cancer. Some clones in this sample may be carry-over from other donors' samples. The DNA of the CDR3 is TGTGCCAGCATGCCGGGACAGGGCTACGAGCAGTACTTC. Translating gives CASMPGQGYEQYF.